Below, 18 T cell receptor beta chains from the same sample are listed, as sequenced in a study of blood T cell repertoires in COVID-19. TCRdb's table, derived via immunoSEQ multiplex PCR, lists solely in-frame clones and lacks some. The sample holds some 170,000 clones, around 80% seen once. Specimen: PBMCs or T cells enriched from blood (not recorded which). The source of these receptors is a man in his fifties or sixties who had recovered from COVID-19.

The sample holds a few counts of this clone. V gene TRBV12-5 combines with J gene TRBJ1-6; no reliable D call. The CDR3 extends over 17 amino acids. V gave up 1 base and J gave up 0 bases, with 10 bases separating them. Per the germline V gene, CDR1 is LGHNT and CDR2 is FRNRAP. The CDR3, as DNA: TGTGCTAGTGGTTTGGAAGGAGTGAGCTCCTATAATTCACCCCTCCACTTT. Translation gives CASGLEGVSSYNSPLHF.

V gene TRBV29-1 combines with J gene TRBJ1-5; maybe TRBD1 (5 bases). Trimming removed 4 bases from V and 5 bases from J, with 12 bases in between. Looked up from germline, CDR1 is SQVTM and CDR2 is ANQGSEA. This CDR3 has 13 amino acids. CDR3 in DNA: TGCAGCGTTGCCGGGGGGGAGGATCAGCCCCAGCATTTT. This codes for CSVAGGEDQPQHF.

The V gene is TRBV5-1, the J gene TRBJ2-5; 9 bases align to TRBD1. CDR3 size: 13 residues. Losses at the gene ends were 2 bases for V and 6 bases for J; bases not matched to a gene: 2. The germline gives CDR1 SGHRS, CDR2 YFSETQ. DNA of the CDR3: TGCGCCAGCAGCTTAGGACAGGGGAAGACCCAGTACTTC. This sequence encodes CASSLGQGKTQYF.

V usage is TRBV13 and J usage is TRBJ2-1; 9 bases agree with TRBD1. This CDR3 has 16 amino acids. From germline, CDR1 is PRHDT and CDR2 FYEKMQ (reference sequence). The J segment lost 7 bases and the V segment lost 5 bases, leaving 12 bases of the junction unmatched. CDR3 loop: CASSRPGTGSTNEQFF. CDR3 nucleotide sequence: TGTGCCAGCAGCCGCCCCGGGACAGGGAGTACTAATGAGCAGTTCTTC.

This chain links TRBV29-1 with TRBJ1-2; TRBD1 matches at 8 bases. The junction had 3 bases not matched to a gene; V was cut back by 5 bases and J by 7 bases. The CDR3 runs 11 residues. Germline CDR1 is SQVTM and CDR2 is ANQGSEA. The CDR3 region is CSVLTGAGYTF. CDR3 nucleotides: TGCAGCGTTCTGACAGGGGCTGGCTACACCTTC.

The V and J genes are TRBV4-1 and TRBJ1-1, with no clear D. Germline V lookup: CDR1 MGHRA, CDR2 YSYEKL. The V end lost 4 bases, the J end lost 3 bases, and 18 bases lay between the germline ends. The CDR3 spans 16 residues. The CDR3 is CASSPTPRTDYTEAFF. CDR3 DNA: TGCGCCAGCAGCCCAACGCCTAGGACGGACTACACTGAAGCTTTCTTT.

This clone was observed a handful of times. This chain joins TRBV24-1 and TRBJ2-1; TRBD1 might be the D (5 bases). Germline assignment: CDR1 KGHDR and CDR2 SFDVKD. The CDR3 sequence is 13 residues long. V shed 9 bases and J shed 0 bases, with 8 bases lying between them. The CDR3 DNA reads TGTGCCACCGGGCAGGGCTCCTACAATGAGCAGTTCTTC. This sequence encodes CATGQGSYNEQFF.

CDR3 nucleotides: TGTGCCAGCAGTTCCCGGCGGGGGGTGACTGAAGCTTTCTTT. This sequence encodes CASSSRRGVTEAFF. The chain carries TRBV6-5 and TRBJ1-1, with D perhaps matching TRBD1 (5 bases). The CDR3 is made up of 14 amino acids. V was trimmed by 4 bases and J by 5 bases, leaving 14 bases between them. Germline-derived CDR1 and CDR2 are MNHEY and SVGAGI.

The chain carries TRBV9 and TRBJ1-3; a possible D gene is TRBD1 (6 bases). V was trimmed by 2 bases and J by 6 bases, leaving 15 bases between them. In germline, CDR1 is SGDLS, CDR2 YYNGEE. The CDR3 runs 15 residues. CDR3 nucleotides: TGTGCCAGCAGCGTCACGGACAGTGAGGTAAACACCATATATTTT. Encoded protein: CASSVTDSEVNTIYF.

The V gene is TRBV28, the J gene TRBJ1-1; the D gene is possibly TRBD1 (6 bases). Trimming removed 6 bases at V and 11 bases at J, with 16 bases between. There are 12 residues in the CDR3. CDR1 is MDHEN, CDR2 SYDVKM, per germline. The CDR3 DNA is TGTGCCAGCAGGGACAGCCCCGAGGGGGCTTTCTTT. Its protein product is CASRDSPEGAFF. The variable domain in full, with the rest retrieved from reference TRBV28 and TRBJ1-1, is DVKVTQSSRYLVKRTGEKVFLECVQDMDHENMFWYRQDPGLGLRLIYFSYDVKMKEKGDIPEGYSVSREKKERFSLILESASTNQTSMYLCASRDSPEGAFFGQGTRLTVV.

The V call is TRBV7-8, the J call TRBJ2-5; 12 bases are a match to TRBD2. Germline CDR1 and CDR2: SGHVS and FQNEAQ. Losses at the gene ends were 2 bases for V and 3 bases for J; bases not matched to a gene: 1. This CDR3 contains 15 residues. In DNA form, the CDR3 reads TGTGCCAGCAGCTTACTAGCGGGGGGGGAAGAGACCCAGTACTTC. Its translation: CASSLLAGGEETQYF.

CDR3 residues: CASSLGGVYSPLHF. The CDR3 DNA reads TGTGCCAGCAGCTTAGGTGGAGTATATTCACCCCTCCACTTT. V is TRBV7-2 and J is TRBJ1-6; D is uncertain. This CDR3 is 14 amino acids long. Trimming left V 1 base short and J 8 bases short, with 9 bases between. Per germline, CDR1 SGHTA and CDR2 FQGNSA. The variable domain in full, completed from reference TRBV7-2 and TRBJ1-6, reads GAGVSQSPSNKVTEKGKDVELRCDPISGHTALYWYRQSLGQGLEFLIYFQGNSAPDKSGLPSDRFSAERTGGSVSTLTIQRTQQEDSAVYLCASSLGGVYSPLHFGNGTRLTVT.

The chain recombines TRBV30 with TRBJ1-3; D is unclear. The CDR3 totals 17 residues. Germline V CDR1 and CDR2: GTSNPN, SVGIG (reference sequence). V shed 2 bases and J shed 4 bases, with 21 bases lying between them. The CDR3 reads CAWSSAGGKNPGNTIYF. Here the CDR3 DNA reads TGTGCCTGGAGTTCCGCCGGCGGAAAAAATCCCGGAAACACCATATATTTT.

The chain recombines TRBV3-1 (or the pseudogene TRBV3-2) with TRBJ1-5, with 10 bases identical to TRBD1. Losses at the gene ends were 4 bases for V and 6 bases for J; bases not matched to a gene: 9. CDR1 and CDR2 (germline): LGHDT, YNNKEL (reference sequence). The CDR3 sequence is 16 residues long. Here the CDR3 DNA reads TGTGCCAGCAGCCCGGGACAGGGGATAAGAACTCAGCCCCAGCATTTT. Translating it yields CASSPGQGIRTQPQHF.

V usage is TRBV6-2 or TRBV6-3 and J usage is TRBJ1-1; perhaps TRBD1 as D (6 bases). The germline CDR1 and CDR2 sequences are MNHEY and SVGEGT. V shed 5 bases and J shed 4 bases, with 11 bases lying between them. CDR3 length equals 13 residues. DNA of the CDR3: TGTGCCAGCAGTCTTGGACAGAGCACTGAAGCTTTCTTT. As protein: CASSLGQSTEAFF.

This clone was observed a few times. The chain combines TRBV6-5 with TRBJ1-2; 7 bases fit TRBD1. J lost 8 bases, V lost 6 bases, and 9 bases had no gene match. This CDR3 has 13 residues. CDR1 is MNHEY and CDR2 is SVGAGI in the germline V gene. The CDR3 spells CASRADRAQGYTF. The CDR3 DNA is TGTGCCAGCAGGGCAGACAGGGCGCAGGGCTACACCTTC.

This clone occurred once. The V gene is TRBV4-1, the J gene TRBJ1-6; TRBD1 matches at 7 bases. The junction had 11 bases not matched to a gene; V was cut back by 0 bases and J by 9 bases. Germline CDR1 MGHRA, CDR2 YSYEKL. There are 17 residues in the CDR3. The CDR3 region is CASSQDYRQGAGSPLHF. In nucleotides, the CDR3 is TGCGCCAGCAGCCAAGATTATCGACAGGGAGCAGGTTCACCCCTCCACTTT.

This rearrangement joins TRBV5-6 to TRBJ2-3; D might be TRBD1 (5 bases). The germline CDR1 and CDR2 sequences are SGHDT and YYEEEE. The CDR3 runs to 14 residues. Deletions cut 2 bases from V and 3 bases from J, with 10 bases between. Here the CDR3 reads CASSLLTATDTQYF. The CDR3 bases are TGTGCCAGCAGCTTACTGACAGCGACAGATACGCAGTATTTT.